These 25 T cell receptor beta chains share one sample of origin, sequenced in a study of shared clonotypes between healthy human individuals. Data came from immunoSEQ multiplex PCR; TCRdb stores just in-frame clones and leaves some out. The sample carries under 550,000 clones, 90% to 96% recorded once. The sequenced sample consisted of naive CD4+ T cells sorted from blood. Subset here: CD45RA+ positively selected. These receptors all stem from a woman in her twenties or thirties in good health.

The rearrangement uses TRBV19 and TRBJ2-5; D remains ambiguous. The germline V gene encodes CDR1 LNHDA and CDR2 SQIVND (reference sequence). V lost 3 bases and J lost 3, with 8 bases in between. This CDR3 has 13 amino acids. The CDR3 loop is CASSIVDKETQYF. The DNA for the CDR3 is TGTGCCAGTAGTATTGTCGATAAAGAGACCCAGTACTTC.

The chain carries TRBV5-4 and TRBJ1-2; perhaps TRBD1 as D (5 bases). Germline-derived CDR1 and CDR2 are SGHNT and YYREEE (reference sequence). This CDR3 has 17 residues. The V end was cut by 2 bases, the J end by 6 bases, with 23 bases between. The CDR3 protein is CASSFGLGTRLEDGYTF. Written as DNA, the CDR3 is TGTGCCAGCAGCTTCGGCCTAGGGACTCGACTGGAGGATGGCTACACCTTC.

V usage is TRBV28 and J usage is TRBJ1-5; D is unresolved. The CDR3 has 12 residues. Germline CDR1 is MDHEN and CDR2 is SYDVKM. The V and J ends lost 6 bases and 9 bases respectively, with 12 bases between them. CDR3 loop: CASREYSVPQHF. DNA for the CDR3: TGTGCCAGCAGGGAATACTCCGTGCCCCAGCATTTT.

Remarks on this clone: Relative to the germline gene, one junction end is altered; a read error may explain this. This rearrangement joins TRBV5-8 to TRBJ2-1, with 7 bases lining up with TRBD2. Germline loops: CDR1 SGHTS, CDR2 YDEGEE. CDR3 size: 13 residues. DNA of the CDR3: TGTGCCAGCAGCTTGGAAGAACTAGCGAGGTCCCTCTTC. Its protein product is CASSLEELARSLF. Using reference TRBV5-8 and TRBJ2-1 for the parts outside the CDR3, the full variable domain is EAGVTQSPTHLIKTRGQQATLRCSPISGHTSVYWYQQALGLGLQFLLWYDEGEERNRGNFPPRFSGRQFPNYSSELNVNALELEDSALYLCASSLEELARSLFGPGTRLTVL.

The chain recombines TRBV19 with TRBJ1-5, with TRBD1 identical over 8 bases. Trimming removed 6 bases from V and 4 bases from J; junction bases left unmatched: 5. The CDR3 contains 14 residues. Per germline, CDR1 LNHDA and CDR2 SQIVND (reference sequence). The CDR3 DNA reads TGTGCCAGTAGCATTGACAGGGGTAATCAGCCCCAGCATTTT. Protein sequence: CASSIDRGNQPQHF.

The V call is TRBV4-2, the J call TRBJ2-7; D gene uncertain. CDR1 LGHNA and CDR2 YNFKEQ come from the germline V gene. Trimming cost V 0 bases and J 2 bases, with 17 bases left between them. The CDR3 contains 17 residues. The CDR3 nucleotides read TGTGCCAGCAGCCAAGATGCATACGGTCAGATACCCTACGAGCAGTACTTC. Protein: CASSQDAYGQIPYEQYF.

This CDR3 reads CASSAGGQNTEAFF. CDR3 nucleotide sequence: TGTGCCAGTAGTGCCGGGGGGCAAAACACTGAAGCTTTCTTT. The rearrangement links TRBV19 to TRBJ1-1; D might be TRBD1 (6 bases). V lost 5 bases to trimming and J lost 2 bases, with 12 bases between them. This CDR3 contains 14 residues. The germline gives CDR1 LNHDA, CDR2 SQIVND (reference sequence).

This chain connects TRBV5-8 to TRBJ2-5, with D possibly matching TRBD2 (5 bases). The V gene lost 4 bases and the J gene lost 9 bases, with 10 bases spanning the gap. Germline-derived CDR1 and CDR2 are SGHTS and YDEGEE. This CDR3 region has 11 residues. The CDR3 coding sequence is TGTGCCAGCAGCCCCCGAGGGTCCCAGTACTTC. Its translation: CASSPRGSQYF.

V usage is TRBV5-4 and J usage is TRBJ2-3, with 7 bases aligning to TRBD1. Germline V gives CDR1 SGHNT, CDR2 YYREEE (reference sequence). This CDR3 region has 16 residues. J gave up 3 bases and V 4 bases, and 11 bases lay outside the gene matches. The CDR3 sequence: CASSPQTGPSTDTQYF. The CDR3 DNA reads TGTGCCAGCAGCCCACAGACAGGGCCTTCGACAGATACGCAGTATTTT.

V and J are TRBV27 and TRBJ2-7; D tentatively fits TRBD1 or TRBD2 (5 bases each). Trimming shortened V by 0 bases and J by 6 bases, and 24 bases separated the two germline ends. The CDR3 has 18 amino acids. CDR1 is MNHEY, CDR2 SMNVEV, per germline (reference sequence). CDR3 in amino acids: CASSLSTGYWAARGEQYF. Written as DNA, the CDR3 is TGTGCCAGCAGTTTATCGACGGGATATTGGGCCGCAAGGGGCGAGCAGTACTTC.

This clone has only one observation. This sequence joins TRBV28 and TRBJ1-6, with a possible D match to TRBD1 (5 bases). Germline values: CDR1 MDHEN, CDR2 SYDVKM. The CDR3 is 16 amino acids. The V end was cut by 4 bases, the J end by 4 bases, with 14 bases between. This chain's CDR3 is CASSSLTRQYNSPLHF. The CDR3 nucleotides read TGTGCCAGCAGTTCCCTTACGAGACAGTATAATTCACCCCTCCACTTT. Supplemented by reference TRBV28 and TRBJ1-6, the full variable domain reads DVKVTQSSRYLVKRTGEKVFLECVQDMDHENMFWYRQDPGLGLRLIYFSYDVKMKEKGDIPEGYSVSREKKERFSLILESASTNQTSMYLCASSSLTRQYNSPLHFGNGTRLTVT.

In the case of this clone: The junction does not match germline at one end; this may be a read error. V is TRBV20-1 and J is TRBJ1-2; maybe TRBD1 (5 bases). Germline V gives CDR1 DFQATT, CDR2 SNEGSKA (reference sequence). The CDR3 totals 11 residues. CDR3 DNA: TGCAGTGCTATCGGGGCGGGGGGAACTCGCTTC. It is translated as CSAIGAGGTRF.

The chain joins TRBV5-1 to TRBJ2-5; a possible D gene is TRBD1 (5 bases). The DNA end favors TRBJ2-7, so the J call may be wrong. In germline, CDR1 is SGHRS, CDR2 YFSETQ. The length of the CDR3 is 14 residues. As DNA, the CDR3 is TGCGCCAGCAGCTCGACAGTAGGTCTAGACGAGCAGTACTTC. This translates into CASSSTVGLDEQYF.

The chain links TRBV2 to TRBJ1-2; no definite D call. V was cut by 2 bases and J by 7 bases, with 8 bases left in between. This CDR3 has 12 residues. Per the germline V gene, CDR1 is SNHLY and CDR2 is FYNNEI. The CDR3 region has the DNA TGTGCCAGCAGTGAAATCGGCTCTGGCTACACCTTC. Its translation is CASSEIGSGYTF.

The count of this clone is one. The chain links TRBV28 to TRBJ1-3, with D possibly matching TRBD1 (5 bases). Germline V gives CDR1 MDHEN, CDR2 SYDVKM. The CDR3 runs 15 residues. V was cut by 2 bases and J by 4 bases, with 12 bases left in between. The CDR3 DNA sequence: TGTGCCAGCAGTTTAGCCGGAACAGGAGGAAACACCATATATTTT. Encoded protein: CASSLAGTGGNTIYF.

The chain employs TRBV2 and TRBJ2-7; TRBD2 matches at 8 bases. Per germline, CDR1 SNHLY and CDR2 FYNNEI. V was clipped by 2 bases and J by 12 bases; unmatched bases: 6. The CDR3 sequence is 12 residues long. Here the CDR3 reads CASSERLAGMYF. The CDR3 DNA is TGTGCCAGCAGTGAAAGGTTAGCGGGGATGTACTTC.

The rearrangement uses TRBV6-5 and TRBJ2-2, with D maybe TRBD1 (6 bases). This CDR3 spans 14 amino acids. Germline values: CDR1 MNHEY, CDR2 SVGAGI. V lost 8 bases, J lost 0 bases, and 10 bases lay in between. The CDR3 DNA reads TGTGCCAGCTTGCGGACAGCGAACACCGGGGAGCTGTTTTTT. This translates into CASLRTANTGELFF.

The chain carries TRBV6-4 and TRBJ2-5; D gene ambiguous. This CDR3 has 13 residues. In germline, CDR1 is MRHNA, CDR2 SNTAGT. Between the trimmed V and J ends, which lost 6 bases and 1 base, there was a span of 9 bases. The CDR3, as DNA: TGTGCCAGCAGCCCAACCCCCCAAGAGACCCAGTACTTC. It translates to CASSPTPQETQYF.

The chain couples TRBV5-7 to TRBJ1-5; TRBD1 matches at 9 bases. Being an ORF, TRBV5-7 has a function that is uncertain. V was clipped by 2 bases and J by 4 bases; unmatched bases: 4. CDR3 length: 15 residues. The CDR3 sequence: CASSFRDRANQPQHF. For the CDR3, the DNA is TGTGCCAGCAGCTTTCGGGACAGGGCGAATCAGCCCCAGCATTTT.

The chain recombines TRBV18 with TRBJ1-4, with D maybe TRBD1 (5 bases). The CDR3 is 17 amino acids. V lost 3 bases and J lost 9, with 23 bases in between. Germline V gene data show CDR1 as KGHSH and CDR2 as LQKENI. DNA for the CDR3: TGTGCCAGCTCACCCCCGAACGGTGGGGGAGACCTGAAAAAACTGTTTTTT. Residues: CASSPPNGGGDLKKLFF.

As DNA, the CDR3 is TGTGCCAGTTCAGGATACAACACTGAAGCTTTCTTT. Translated: CASSGYNTEAFF. The rearrangement links TRBV18 to TRBJ1-1; no clear D gene. Trimming left V 9 bases short and J 2 bases short, with 10 bases between. The germline gives CDR1 KGHSH, CDR2 LQKENI. CDR3 size: 12 residues.

The rearrangement uses TRBV10-1 and TRBJ1-1; the match to TRBD1 covers 7 bases. Germline assignment: CDR1 WNHNN and CDR2 SYGVQD (reference sequence). J gave up 10 bases and V 10 bases, and 18 bases lay outside the gene matches. The CDR3 covers 14 residues. The CDR3 region is CAKQRQGWLGGAFF. The DNA for the CDR3 is TGCGCCAAGCAACGACAGGGTTGGTTGGGGGGAGCTTTCTTT.

V usage is TRBV9 and J usage is TRBJ2-2, with 8 bases lining up with TRBD2. With V trimmed by 4 bases and J by 4 bases, 12 bases remained unmatched. The germline V gene encodes CDR1 SGDLS and CDR2 YYNGEE. The CDR3 is made up of 17 amino acids. The CDR3 protein is CASSPNPGGYRTGELFF. DNA of the CDR3: TGTGCCAGCAGCCCGAATCCGGGGGGGTATCGCACCGGGGAGCTGTTTTTT. The full variable domain, in which reference TRBV9 and TRBJ2-2 provide the parts outside the CDR3, is DSGVTQTPKHLITATGQRVTLRCSPRSGDLSVYWYQQSLDQGLQFLIQYYNGEERAKGNILERFSAQQFPDLHSELNLSSLELGDSALYFCASSPNPGGYRTGELFFGEGSRLTVL.

V and J are TRBV11-2 and TRBJ2-5; 12 nucleotides match TRBD2. The J call may be incorrect, as the DNA end agrees better with TRBJ2-7. Germline CDR1 is SGHAT and CDR2 is FQNNGV. CDR3 length: 17 residues. The CDR3 DNA reads TGTGCCAGCAGTTTTTACCGCACCGGACTAGCGGGATACGAGCAGTACTTC. It specifies CASSFYRTGLAGYEQYF.

The chain is built from TRBV9 and TRBJ2-1, with D maybe TRBD2 (6 bases). V was shortened by 3 bases and J by 3 bases, with 22 bases between the two germline ends. Per germline, CDR1 SGDLS and CDR2 YYNGEE. The CDR3 loop spans 18 amino acids. This CDR3 is CASSAPGRQRGYYNEQFF. The CDR3 DNA is TGTGCCAGCAGCGCACCCGGGAGACAACGGGGGTACTACAATGAGCAGTTCTTC.